This T cell receptor (beta chain) came from a study of OX40 agonist ivuxolimab in advanced cancers. On the study more broadly: Treatment of patients was with ivuxolimab, an agonistic anti-OX40 (CD134) antibody.

CDR1 SGDLS and CDR2 YYNGEE come from the germline V gene. Between the trimmed V and J ends, which lost 6 bases and 4 bases, there was a span of 10 bases. The CDR3 has 12 residues. Assay: immunoSEQ multiplex PCR; the TCRdb copy retains only in-frame clones and omits some. In the table there are more than 2,000 clones, 70% to 85% of which are singletons. The clonotype was recovered from an adult with an advanced solid tumor such as melanoma, head and neck, liver or kidney cancer. The J gene is TRBJ1-1, the V gene TRBV9; D unresolved. The sequencing here drew on CD4+ or CD8+ T cells sorted from blood, taken in a trial of the OX40 agonist ivuxolimab. This CDR3 is CASTLEGTEAFF. In DNA form, the CDR3 reads TGTGCCAGCACCCTGGAGGGCACTGAAGCTTTCTTT. Variable domain in full (rest from reference TRBV9 and TRBJ1-1): DSGVTQTPKHLITATGQRVTLRCSPRSGDLSVYWYQQSLDQGLQFLIQYYNGEERAKGNILERFSAQQFPDLHSELNLSSLELGDSALYFCASTLEGTEAFFGQGTRLTVV.